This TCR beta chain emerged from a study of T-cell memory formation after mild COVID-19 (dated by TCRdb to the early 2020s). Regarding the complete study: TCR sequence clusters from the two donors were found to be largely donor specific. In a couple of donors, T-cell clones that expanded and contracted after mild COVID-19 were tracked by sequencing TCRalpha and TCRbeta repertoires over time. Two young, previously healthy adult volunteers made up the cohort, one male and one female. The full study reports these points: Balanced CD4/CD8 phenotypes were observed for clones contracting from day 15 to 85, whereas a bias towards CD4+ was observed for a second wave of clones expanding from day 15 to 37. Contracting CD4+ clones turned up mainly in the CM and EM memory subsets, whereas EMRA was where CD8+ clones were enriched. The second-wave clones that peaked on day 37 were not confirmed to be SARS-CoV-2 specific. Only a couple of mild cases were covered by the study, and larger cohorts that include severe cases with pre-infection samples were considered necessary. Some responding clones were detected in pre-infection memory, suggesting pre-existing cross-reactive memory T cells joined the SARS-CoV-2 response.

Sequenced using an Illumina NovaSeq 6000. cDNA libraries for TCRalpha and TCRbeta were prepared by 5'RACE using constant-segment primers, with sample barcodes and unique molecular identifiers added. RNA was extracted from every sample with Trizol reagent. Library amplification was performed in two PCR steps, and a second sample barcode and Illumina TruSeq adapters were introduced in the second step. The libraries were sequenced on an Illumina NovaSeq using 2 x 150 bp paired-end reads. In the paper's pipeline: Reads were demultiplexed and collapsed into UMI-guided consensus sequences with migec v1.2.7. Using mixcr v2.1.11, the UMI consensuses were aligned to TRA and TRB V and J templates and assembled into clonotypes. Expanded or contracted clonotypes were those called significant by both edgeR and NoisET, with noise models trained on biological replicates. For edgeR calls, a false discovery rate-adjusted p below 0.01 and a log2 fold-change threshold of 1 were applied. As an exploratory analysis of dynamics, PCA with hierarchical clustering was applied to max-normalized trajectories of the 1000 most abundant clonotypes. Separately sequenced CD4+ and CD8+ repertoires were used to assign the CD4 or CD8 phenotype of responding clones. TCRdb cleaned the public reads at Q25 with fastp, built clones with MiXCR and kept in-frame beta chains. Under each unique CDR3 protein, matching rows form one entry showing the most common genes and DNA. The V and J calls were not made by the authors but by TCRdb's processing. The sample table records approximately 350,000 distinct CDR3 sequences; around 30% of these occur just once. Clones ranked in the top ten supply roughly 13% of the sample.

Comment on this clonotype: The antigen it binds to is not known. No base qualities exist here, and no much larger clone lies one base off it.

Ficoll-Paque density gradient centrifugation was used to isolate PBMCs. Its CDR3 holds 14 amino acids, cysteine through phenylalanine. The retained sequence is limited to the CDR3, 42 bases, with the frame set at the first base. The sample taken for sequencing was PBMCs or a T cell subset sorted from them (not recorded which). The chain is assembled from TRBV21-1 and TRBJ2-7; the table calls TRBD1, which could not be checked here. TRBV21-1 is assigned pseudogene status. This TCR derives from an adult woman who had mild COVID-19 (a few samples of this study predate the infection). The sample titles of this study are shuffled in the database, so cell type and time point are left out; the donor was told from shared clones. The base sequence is TGTGCCAGCAGCCAAAGGGGGGCTCTATACGAGCAGTACTTC. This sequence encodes CASSQRGALYEQYF.